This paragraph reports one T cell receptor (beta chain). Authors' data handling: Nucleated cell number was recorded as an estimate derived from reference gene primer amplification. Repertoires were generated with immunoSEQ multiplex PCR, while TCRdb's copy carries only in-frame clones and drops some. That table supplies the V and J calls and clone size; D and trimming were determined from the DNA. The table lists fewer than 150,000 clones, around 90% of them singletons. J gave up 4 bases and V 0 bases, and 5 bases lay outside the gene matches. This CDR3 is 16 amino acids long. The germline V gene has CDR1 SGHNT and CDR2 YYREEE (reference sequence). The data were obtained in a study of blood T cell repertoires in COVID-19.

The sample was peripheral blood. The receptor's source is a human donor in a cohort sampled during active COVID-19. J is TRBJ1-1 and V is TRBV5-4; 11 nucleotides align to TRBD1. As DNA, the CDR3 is TGTGCCAGCAGCTTGGCCGGACAGGGGGCGACCACTGAAGCTTTCTTT. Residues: CASSLAGQGATTEAFF.